This T cell receptor beta chain was observed in a study of shared clonotypes between healthy human individuals. Overall study: A donor's plate count was three for CD4 naive and three for CD4 memory; CD8 naive had two and CD8 memory one. Whole-study results and caveats: Generally, naive subsets (rather than memory subsets) showed larger estimated richness. Sample collection involved blood only; tissue repertoires are likely different.

With regard to this clone: Its antigen remains unidentified.

The CDR3 contains 14 residues. CDR1 and CDR2 from the germline V gene are MNHNS and SASEGT. V lost 3 bases and J 3 bases, leaving 9 bases between the germline ends. Researchers partitioned CD4+ cells into CD45RA+ naive and CD45RA-negative memory subsets. Generated by immunoSEQ multiplex PCR, the TCRdb table keeps only in-frame clones and is missing some. This sample has more than 1,200,000 clones, with approximately 98.5% found just once. The chain employs TRBV6-1 and TRBJ2-1, with D possibly matching TRBD1 (5 bases). The TCR was taken from a man aged 25 to 45 in good health. Sequencing used naive CD4+ T cells sorted from blood. Documented subset: CD45RA+ positively selected. The CDR3 DNA reads TGTGCCAGCAGTGAGAACAGGTACTACAATGAGCAGTTCTTC. Encoded protein: CASSENRYYNEQFF.